Detailed here is one TCR beta chain. Its antigen is not known. Some clones are missing from TCRdb's copy, which holds only in-frame ones; the method was immunoSEQ multiplex PCR. The repertoire has 130,000 to 150,000 clones, 82% of them found once; the top ten carry roughly 4%. The entry originates in a study of T cell responses to AZD1222 COVID-19 vaccine. Study outcomes and limitations: Spike-specific TCR breadth and depth rose after two AZD1222 doses.

This CDR3 comprises 15 residues. Trimming pared 3 bases from V and 1 base from J, leaving 11 bases between. Germline V gene lookup returns CDR1 SGDLS and CDR2 YYNGEE. The sequence derives from an adult in good health. The V call is TRBV9, the J call TRBJ2-1; TRBD2 might be the D (6 bases). The sequencing used peripheral blood, collected on day 0 of MenACWY control vaccination. Here the CDR3 DNA reads TGTGCCAGCAGCGCGGGGGAGTATTCCTACAATGAGCAGTTCTTC. Translation: CASSAGEYSYNEQFF.